This T cell receptor (beta chain) was retrieved from a study of OX40 agonist ivuxolimab in advanced cancers. Findings and caveats of the study: At doses 0.1 to 3.0 mg/kg, CD4+ and CD8+ clones expanded.

Sequenced by immunoSEQ multiplex PCR; TCRdb stores in-frame clones only, minus some. The table has about 36,000 clones, less than 90% seen once. Worth noting for this clone: The target antigen is unknown.

Germline CDR1 and CDR2: SNHLY and FYNNEI. Trimming shortened V by 5 bases and J by 0 bases, and 10 bases separated the two germline ends. This CDR3 is 14 amino acids long. The clonotype was recovered from an adult with an advanced solid tumor such as melanoma, head and neck, liver or kidney cancer. The chain links TRBV2 to TRBJ1-1; D is unresolved. The sequencing here drew on CD4+ or CD8+ T cells sorted from blood, taken in a trial of the OX40 agonist ivuxolimab. The CDR3 loop reads CASSNSLMNTEAFF. The CDR3 DNA is TGTGCCAGCAGTAACAGCTTAATGAACACTGAAGCTTTCTTT. Complete variable domain (other parts from reference TRBV2 and TRBJ1-1): EPEVTQTPSHQVTQMGQEVILRCVPISNHLYFYWYRQILGQKVEFLVSFYNNEISEKSEIFDDQFSVERPDGSNFTLKIRSTKLEDSAMYFCASSNSLMNTEAFFGQGTRLTVV.